The source of this T cell receptor (beta chain) is a study of technical replicates of blood from four donors (dated by TCRdb to the late 2010s). The germline V gene encodes CDR1 SNHLY and CDR2 FYNNEI. The V end loses 2 bases and the J end loses 0 bases, and a stretch of 7 bases separates them. There are 15 amino acids in the CDR3, from cysteine to phenylalanine inclusive. The read is trimmed to its CDR3 DNA, 45 bases read in frame from base 1. As regards this clone: Its specific antigen is unknown. Per-base qualities were not stored, and no clone one base away is much larger.

The library was obtained by the immunoSEQ multiplex PCR assay. TCRdb re-hosts the immuneACCESS table, in-frame sequences only. Its copies lack some clones; in the studies checked, an unresolved V gene accounts for under half of them, and the cause for the rest is not known. A total of tens of thousands of clones appear in this sample, 95% to 98% of them only once. The biggest ten clones account for 0.19% of the sample. Specimen: T cells isolated from PBMCs. The clonotype originates from a human donor in good health. The chain couples TRBV2 to TRBJ1-4, with no confident D gene call. The DNA sequence is as follows: TGTGCCAGCAGTGAAATAACAGCAACTAATGAAAAACTGTTTTTT. Its protein product is CASSEITATNEKLFF.